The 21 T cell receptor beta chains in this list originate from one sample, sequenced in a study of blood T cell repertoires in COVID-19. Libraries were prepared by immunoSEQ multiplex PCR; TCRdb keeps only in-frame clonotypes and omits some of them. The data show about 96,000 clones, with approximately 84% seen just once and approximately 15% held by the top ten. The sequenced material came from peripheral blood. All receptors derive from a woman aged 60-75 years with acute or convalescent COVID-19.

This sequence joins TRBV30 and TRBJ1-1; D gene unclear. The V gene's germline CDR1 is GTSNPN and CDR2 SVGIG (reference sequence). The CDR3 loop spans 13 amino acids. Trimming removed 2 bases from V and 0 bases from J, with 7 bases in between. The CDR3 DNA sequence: TGTGCCTGGAGTCGAGGGATGAACACTGAAGCTTTCTTT. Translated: CAWSRGMNTEAFF.

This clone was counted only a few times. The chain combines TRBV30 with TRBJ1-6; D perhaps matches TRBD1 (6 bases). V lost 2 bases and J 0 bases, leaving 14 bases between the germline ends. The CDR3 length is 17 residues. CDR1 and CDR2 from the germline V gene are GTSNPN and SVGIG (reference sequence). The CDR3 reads CAWSPRTASSYNSPLHF. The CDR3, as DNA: TGTGCCTGGAGTCCGCGGACAGCGAGCTCCTATAATTCACCCCTCCACTTT.

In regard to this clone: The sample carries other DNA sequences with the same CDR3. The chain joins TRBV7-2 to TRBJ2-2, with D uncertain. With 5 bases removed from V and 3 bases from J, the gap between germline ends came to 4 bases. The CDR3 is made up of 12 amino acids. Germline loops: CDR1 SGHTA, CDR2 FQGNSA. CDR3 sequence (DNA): TGTGCCAGCAGCCCATACACCGGGGAGCTGTTTTTT. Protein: CASSPYTGELFF. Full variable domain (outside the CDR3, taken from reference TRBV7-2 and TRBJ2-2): GAGVSQSPSNKVTEKGKDVELRCDPISGHTALYWYRQSLGQGLEFLIYFQGNSAPDKSGLPSDRFSAERTGGSVSTLTIQRTQQEDSAVYLCASSPYTGELFFGEGSRLTVL.

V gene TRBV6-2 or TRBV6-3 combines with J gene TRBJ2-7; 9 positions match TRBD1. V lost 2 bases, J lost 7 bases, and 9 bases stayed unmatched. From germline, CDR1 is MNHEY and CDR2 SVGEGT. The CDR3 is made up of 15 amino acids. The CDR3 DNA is TGTGCCAGCAGTTACGCCAGGACAGGGGCTCGAGAGCAGTACTTC. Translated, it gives CASSYARTGAREQYF.

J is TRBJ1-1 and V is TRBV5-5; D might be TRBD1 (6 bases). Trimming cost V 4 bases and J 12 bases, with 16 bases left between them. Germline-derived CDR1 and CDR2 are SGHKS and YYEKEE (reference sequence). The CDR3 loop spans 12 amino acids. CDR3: CASSTTDSLPFF. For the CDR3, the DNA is TGTGCCAGCAGCACGACGGACAGCCTCCCTTTCTTT.

The CDR3: CASTGQYNQPQHF. The DNA for the CDR3 is TGTGCCAGCACCGGACAGTATAATCAGCCCCAGCATTTT. The chain recombines TRBV2 with TRBJ1-5; tentative D call: TRBD1 (6 bases). V was shortened by 7 bases and J by 4 bases, with 11 bases between the two germline ends. The V gene's germline CDR1 is SNHLY and CDR2 FYNNEI. This CDR3 is built from 13 residues.

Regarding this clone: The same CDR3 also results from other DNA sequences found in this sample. CDR3 bases: TGTGCCAGCAGTGGCGGGAGACTAAGCAATCAGCCCCAGCATTTT. Its protein is CASSGGRLSNQPQHF. The chain combines TRBV2 with TRBJ1-5; D not certain. The V gene lost 4 bases and the J gene lost 1 base, with 11 bases spanning the gap. The germline gives CDR1 SNHLY, CDR2 FYNNEI. This CDR3 spans 15 amino acids.

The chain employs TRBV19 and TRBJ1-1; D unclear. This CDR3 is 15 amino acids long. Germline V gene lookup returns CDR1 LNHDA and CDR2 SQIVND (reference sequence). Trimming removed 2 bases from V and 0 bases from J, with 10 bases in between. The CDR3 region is CASSILGLMNTEAFF. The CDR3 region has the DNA TGTGCCAGTAGTATACTGGGCTTGATGAACACTGAAGCTTTCTTT.

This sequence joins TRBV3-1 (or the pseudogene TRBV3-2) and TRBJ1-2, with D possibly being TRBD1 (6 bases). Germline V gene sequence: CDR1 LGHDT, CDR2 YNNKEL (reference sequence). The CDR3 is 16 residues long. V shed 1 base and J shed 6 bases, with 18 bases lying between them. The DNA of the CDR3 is TGTGCCAGCAGCCAAGGAGTCCAGGGGCGATTGGATGGCTACACCTTC. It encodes CASSQGVQGRLDGYTF.

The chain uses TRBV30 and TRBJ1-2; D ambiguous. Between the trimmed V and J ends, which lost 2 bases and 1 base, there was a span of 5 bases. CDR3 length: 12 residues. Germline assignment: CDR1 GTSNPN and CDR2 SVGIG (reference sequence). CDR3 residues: CAWSSGNYGYTF. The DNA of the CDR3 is TGTGCCTGGAGTTCGGGTAACTATGGCTACACCTTC.

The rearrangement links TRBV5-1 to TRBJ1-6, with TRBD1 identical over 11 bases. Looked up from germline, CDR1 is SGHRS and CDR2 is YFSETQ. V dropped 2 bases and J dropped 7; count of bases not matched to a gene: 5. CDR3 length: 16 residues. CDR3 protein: CASSFGQGANNSPLHF. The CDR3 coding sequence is TGCGCCAGCAGCTTCGGACAGGGGGCTAACAATTCACCCCTCCACTTT. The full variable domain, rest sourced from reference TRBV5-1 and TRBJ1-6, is KAGVTQTPRYLIKTRGQQVTLSCSPISGHRSVSWYQQTPGQGLQFLFEYFSETQRNKGNFPGRFSGRQFSNSRSEMNVSTLELGDSALYLCASSFGQGANNSPLHFGNGTRLTVT.

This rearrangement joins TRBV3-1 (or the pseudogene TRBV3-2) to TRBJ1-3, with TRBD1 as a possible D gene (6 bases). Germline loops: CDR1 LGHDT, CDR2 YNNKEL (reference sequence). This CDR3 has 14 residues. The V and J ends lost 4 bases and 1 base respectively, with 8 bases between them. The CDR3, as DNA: TGTGCCAGCAGCCTACAGGGATCTGGAAACACCATATATTTT. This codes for CASSLQGSGNTIYF.

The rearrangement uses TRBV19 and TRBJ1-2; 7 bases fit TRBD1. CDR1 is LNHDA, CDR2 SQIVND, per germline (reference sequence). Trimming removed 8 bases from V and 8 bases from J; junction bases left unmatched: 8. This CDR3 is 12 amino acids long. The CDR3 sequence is CASLDRAGGYTF. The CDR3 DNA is TGTGCCAGTCTTGACAGGGCCGGCGGCTACACCTTC.

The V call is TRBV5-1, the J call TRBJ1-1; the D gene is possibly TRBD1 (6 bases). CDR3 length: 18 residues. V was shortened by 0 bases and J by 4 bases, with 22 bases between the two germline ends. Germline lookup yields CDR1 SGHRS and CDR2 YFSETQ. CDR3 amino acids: CASSLEPFRGPGGTEAFF. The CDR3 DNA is TGCGCCAGCAGCTTGGAACCCTTCAGGGGCCCGGGGGGCACTGAAGCTTTCTTT.

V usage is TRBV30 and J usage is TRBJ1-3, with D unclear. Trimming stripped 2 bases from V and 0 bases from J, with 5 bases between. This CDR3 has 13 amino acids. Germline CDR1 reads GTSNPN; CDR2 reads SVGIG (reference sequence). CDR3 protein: CAWSRSSGNTIYF. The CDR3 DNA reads TGTGCCTGGAGTCGTTCCTCTGGAAACACCATATATTTT. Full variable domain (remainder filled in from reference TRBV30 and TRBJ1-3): SQTIHQWPATLVQPVGSPLSLECTVEGTSNPNLYWYRQAAGRGLQLLFYSVGIGQISSEVPQNLSASRPQDRQFILSSKKLLLSDSGFYLCAWSRSSGNTIYFGEGSWLTVV.

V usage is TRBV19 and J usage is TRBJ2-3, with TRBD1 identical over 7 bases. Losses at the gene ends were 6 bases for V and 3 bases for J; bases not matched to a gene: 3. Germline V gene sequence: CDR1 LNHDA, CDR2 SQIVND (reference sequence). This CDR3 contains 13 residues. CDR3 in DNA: TGTGCCAGTAGGGTCAGGGGGACAGATACGCAGTATTTT. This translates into CASRVRGTDTQYF.

The CDR3 coding sequence is TGTGCCAGTGGCCGACAGGGGGGAGAAAAACTGTTTTTT. Its translation is CASGRQGGEKLFF. The rearrangement uses TRBV12-3 or TRBV12-4 and TRBJ1-4; the match to TRBD1 covers 9 bases. J gave up 8 bases and V 9 bases, and 7 bases lay outside the gene matches. The CDR3 has 13 residues.

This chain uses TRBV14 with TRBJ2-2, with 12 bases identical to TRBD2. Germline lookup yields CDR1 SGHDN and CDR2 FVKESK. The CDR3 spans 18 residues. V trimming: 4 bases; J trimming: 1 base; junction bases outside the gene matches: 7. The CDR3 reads CASSRYGLAGWNTGELFF. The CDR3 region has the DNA TGTGCCAGCAGCCGTTACGGACTAGCGGGGTGGAACACCGGGGAGCTGTTTTTT.

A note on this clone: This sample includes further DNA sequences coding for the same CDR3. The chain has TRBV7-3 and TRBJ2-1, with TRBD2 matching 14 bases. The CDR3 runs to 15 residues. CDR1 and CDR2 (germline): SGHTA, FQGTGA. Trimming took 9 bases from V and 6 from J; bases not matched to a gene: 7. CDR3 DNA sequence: TGTGCCAGTAGCACCGGGACTAGCGGGGGCAATGAGCAGTTCTTC. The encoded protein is CASSTGTSGGNEQFF.

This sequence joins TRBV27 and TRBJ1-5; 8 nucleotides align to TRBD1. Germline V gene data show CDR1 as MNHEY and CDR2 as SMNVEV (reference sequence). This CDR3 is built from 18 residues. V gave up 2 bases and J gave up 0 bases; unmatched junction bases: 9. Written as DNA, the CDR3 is TGTGCCAGCAGTTTACGTGGACAGGGCGGGTATAGCAATCAGCCCCAGCATTTT. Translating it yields CASSLRGQGGYSNQPQHF.

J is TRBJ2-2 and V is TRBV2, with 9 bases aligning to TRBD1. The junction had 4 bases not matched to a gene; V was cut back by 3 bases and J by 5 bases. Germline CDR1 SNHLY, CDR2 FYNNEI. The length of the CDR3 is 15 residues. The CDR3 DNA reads TGTGCCAGCAGTGATAGGACAGGGGTTACCGGGGAGCTGTTTTTT. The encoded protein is CASSDRTGVTGELFF.